The 14 T cell receptor beta chains given below trace back to one sample, sequenced in a study of CD8 T cells in Susac syndrome. Roughly 0.5 to 1 ug RNA was reverse transcribed with random hexamers. TCRdb independently ran MiXCR on the immunoSEQ multiplex PCR reads; one entry per CDR3 protein. Of roughly 120,000 distinct CDR3 sequences in the sample, about 95% were seen once. The material sequenced was CD4+ T cells from PBMCs. These receptors were obtained from a human donor in good health.

The V call is TRBV20-1, the J call TRBJ2-3, with 8 bases lining up with TRBD2. CDR1 and CDR2 from the germline V gene are DFQATT and SNEGSKA (reference sequence). With V trimmed by 3 bases and J by 5 bases, 7 bases remained unmatched. This CDR3 comprises 14 residues. The chain's CDR3 is CSASSAGGGDTQYF. DNA for the CDR3: TGCAGTGCTAGCAGCGCGGGAGGAGGAGATACGCAGTATTTT.

V and J are TRBV30 and TRBJ2-1; 11 bases map to TRBD2. With V trimmed by 2 bases and J by 3 bases, 3 bases remained unmatched. In germline, CDR1 is GTSNPN, CDR2 SVGIG (reference sequence). This CDR3 is 15 amino acids long. The chain's CDR3 is CAWSPGLAGYNEQFF. The CDR3 DNA reads TGTGCCTGGAGTCCCGGACTAGCGGGCTACAATGAGCAGTTCTTC.

The chain joins TRBV29-1 to TRBJ2-7; TRBD1 or TRBD2 may be the D gene (6 bases each). CDR3 size: 13 residues. V was clipped by 5 bases and J by 4 bases, with 15 bases between them. Germline lookup yields CDR1 SQVTM and CDR2 ANQGSEA. CDR3 sequence (DNA): TGCAGCGTTCAGGGGCTAGCGTCTTACGAGCAGTACTTC. This translates into CSVQGLASYEQYF.

J is TRBJ1-1 and V is TRBV30; 7 bases match TRBD1. This CDR3 contains 13 residues. Trimming cost V 1 base and J 3 bases; bases outside gene matches: 2. Germline CDR1 is GTSNPN and CDR2 is SVGIG (reference sequence). In DNA, the CDR3 is TGTGCCTGGAGTGGTCAGGGGGACACTGAAGCTTTCTTT. This translates into CAWSGQGDTEAFF.

This rearrangement joins TRBV29-1 to TRBJ2-6; the D is unclear. The CDR3 is 14 residues long. CDR1 is SQVTM, CDR2 ANQGSEA, per germline. V lost 1 base, J lost 0 bases, and 4 bases lay in between. In DNA form, the CDR3 reads TGCAGCGTTGAAGGGGTCTCTGGGGCCAACGTCCTGACTTTC. Translated, it gives CSVEGVSGANVLTF. Using reference TRBV29-1 and TRBJ2-6 for the parts outside the CDR3, the full variable domain is SAVISQKPSRDICQRGTSLTIQCQVDSQVTMMFWYRQQPGQSLTLIATANQGSEATYESGFVIDKFPISRPNLTFSTLTVSNMSPEDSSIYLCSVEGVSGANVLTFGAGSRLTVL.

The CDR3 nucleotides are TGTGCCAGCAGTTCCTCCCATAGCCGGTTCTTC. This encodes CASSSSHSRFF. V usage is TRBV6-5 and J usage is TRBJ2-1, with D unresolved. Germline CDR1 is MNHEY and CDR2 is SVGAGI. Deletions cut 4 bases from V and 15 bases from J, with 13 bases between. The CDR3 covers 11 residues.

The chain employs TRBV28 and TRBJ2-7; D is tentatively TRBD1 or TRBD2 (5 bases each). The CDR3 covers 14 residues. The V end lost 6 bases, the J end lost 3 bases, and 15 bases lay between the germline ends. Looked up from germline, CDR1 is MDHEN and CDR2 is SYDVKM. The CDR3 DNA reads as TGTGCCAGCAGCGGGGCCAGGGCGAACTACGAGCAGTACTTC. Encoded protein: CASSGARANYEQYF.

This chain links TRBV7-2 with TRBJ1-1, with a tentative D call TRBD1 (6 bases). Trimming stripped 0 bases from V and 3 bases from J, with 11 bases between. CDR1 and CDR2 from the germline V gene are SGHTA and FQGNSA. This CDR3 region has 15 residues. CDR3 DNA: TGTGCCAGCAGCTTAGCGCCCCCAGGGGACACTGAAGCTTTCTTT. It specifies CASSLAPPGDTEAFF.

This chain connects TRBV11-2 to TRBJ1-1; possible D gene TRBD1, 5 bases. The germline gives CDR1 SGHAT, CDR2 FQNNGV. CDR3 length equals 14 residues. V was cut by 4 bases and J by 1 base, with 10 bases left in between. For the CDR3, the DNA is TGTGCCAGCAGCTGGGGACGGACGAACACTGAAGCTTTCTTT. Protein product: CASSWGRTNTEAFF.

The chain links TRBV3-1 to TRBJ2-5; no definite D call. The CDR3 has 15 residues. V was shortened by 6 bases and J by 6 bases, with 20 bases between the two germline ends. Germline CDR1 LGHDT, CDR2 YNNKEL (reference sequence). CDR3: CASSFTPQERQTQYF. CDR3 DNA sequence: TGTGCCAGCAGTTTTACCCCGCAGGAGAGGCAGACCCAGTACTTC.

This chain joins TRBV7-2 and TRBJ2-1; D is unresolved. The CDR3 spans 14 residues. CDR1 is SGHTA and CDR2 is FQGNSA in the germline V gene. With 3 bases removed from V and 2 bases from J, the gap between germline ends came to 8 bases. The CDR3 region is CASSLTTTYNEQFF. The DNA for the CDR3 is TGTGCCAGCAGCTTGACCACTACCTACAATGAGCAGTTCTTC.

The J gene is TRBJ2-7, the V gene TRBV19; 8 bases are shared with TRBD1. V shed 3 bases and J 3 bases; nucleotides not matched to a gene: 4. Germline loops: CDR1 LNHDA, CDR2 SQIVND (reference sequence). The CDR3 has 14 residues. CDR3 in DNA: TGTGCCAGTAGTATGTCAGGGGGCGTCTACGAGCAGTACTTC. The encoded protein is CASSMSGGVYEQYF.

This chain uses TRBV11-2 with TRBJ2-2; 9 bases fit TRBD2. This CDR3 has 16 residues. Looked up from germline, CDR1 is SGHAT and CDR2 is FQNNGV. With 2 bases clipped from V and 5 bases from J, the junction kept 6 bases outside the gene matches. CDR3 coding DNA: TGTGCCAGCAGCTTAAATAGCGGGAGAGGAACCGGGGAGCTGTTTTTT. This encodes CASSLNSGRGTGELFF.

The chain uses TRBV6-6 and TRBJ2-7, with D perhaps matching TRBD1 (7 bases). CDR3 size: 15 residues. From germline, CDR1 is MNHNY and CDR2 SVGAGI (reference sequence). Trimming shortened V by 6 bases and J by 5 bases, and 20 bases separated the two germline ends. CDR3 bases: TGTGCCAGCAGACCACACCAGGGGGGAGGAAACGAGCAGTACTTC. Protein sequence: CASRPHQGGGNEQYF.